This T cell receptor (beta chain) was captured in a study of shared clonotypes between healthy human individuals. Study-level background: The study enrolled two women and three men aged 18 to 49. Broader study findings: Generally, naive subsets came out with larger estimated richness than memory subsets.

From germline, CDR1 is SQVTM and CDR2 ANQGSEA. V lost 3 bases to trimming and J lost 4 bases; unmatched junction nucleotides: 2. This CDR3 comprises 15 residues. Authors' methods: In the immunoSEQ data, sequences were junction-only and lacked quality scores, so filtering differed. Here immunoSEQ multiplex PCR was the method, and the copy in TCRdb shows in-frame clones only, minus some. V and J calls and clone size are copied from that table; D and trimming were computed from the DNA. Among 1.4 million or so clones listed, just under 99% were seen once. As to this clone: Its specificity is unknown.

J is TRBJ2-3 and V is TRBV29-1; 15 positions match TRBD2. The TCR was taken from a man aged 25-45 years in good health. Sequencing was done on a sample of naive CD4+ T cells sorted from blood. Noted subset: CD45RA+ positively selected. The CDR3, as DNA: TGCAGCGTTGACGGGACTAGCGGGAGGCCAGATACGCAGTATTTT. Translation gives CSVDGTSGRPDTQYF.